The sequence of this T cell receptor beta chain was determined in a study of blood T cell repertoires in COVID-19. Method: immunoSEQ multiplex PCR; TCRdb's copy keeps in-frame clones and lacks some. The table shows about 97,000 clones, with roughly 88% occurring only once. CDR3 length equals 15 residues. V lost 6 bases to trimming and J lost 0 bases, with 12 bases between them. In germline, CDR1 is MNHEY, CDR2 SVGAGI. The sample was peripheral blood. The chain employs TRBV6-5 and TRBJ2-1; TRBD2 might be the D (5 bases). The clonotype was recovered from a man aged 50-60 years with COVID-19, enrolled during active disease. The DNA for the CDR3 is TGTGCCAGCAGCCGACCCGGACTCTCCTACAATGAGCAGTTCTTC. This translates into CASSRPGLSYNEQFF.